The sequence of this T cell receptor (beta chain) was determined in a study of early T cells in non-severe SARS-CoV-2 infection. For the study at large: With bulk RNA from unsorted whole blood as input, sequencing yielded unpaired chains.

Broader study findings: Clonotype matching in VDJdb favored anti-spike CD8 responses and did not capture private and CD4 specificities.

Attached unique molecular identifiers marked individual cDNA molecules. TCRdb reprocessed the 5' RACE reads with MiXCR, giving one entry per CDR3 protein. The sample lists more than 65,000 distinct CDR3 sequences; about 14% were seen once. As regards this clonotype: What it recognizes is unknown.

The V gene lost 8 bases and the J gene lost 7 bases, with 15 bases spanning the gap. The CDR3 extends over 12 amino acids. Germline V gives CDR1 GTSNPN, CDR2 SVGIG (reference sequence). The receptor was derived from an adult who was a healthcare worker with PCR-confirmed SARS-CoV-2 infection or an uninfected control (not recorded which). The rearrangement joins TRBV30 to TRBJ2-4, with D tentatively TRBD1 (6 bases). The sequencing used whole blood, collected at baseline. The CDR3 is CAGGQFGNIQYF. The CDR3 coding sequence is TGTGCCGGCGGACAGTTCGGGAACATTCAGTACTTC.